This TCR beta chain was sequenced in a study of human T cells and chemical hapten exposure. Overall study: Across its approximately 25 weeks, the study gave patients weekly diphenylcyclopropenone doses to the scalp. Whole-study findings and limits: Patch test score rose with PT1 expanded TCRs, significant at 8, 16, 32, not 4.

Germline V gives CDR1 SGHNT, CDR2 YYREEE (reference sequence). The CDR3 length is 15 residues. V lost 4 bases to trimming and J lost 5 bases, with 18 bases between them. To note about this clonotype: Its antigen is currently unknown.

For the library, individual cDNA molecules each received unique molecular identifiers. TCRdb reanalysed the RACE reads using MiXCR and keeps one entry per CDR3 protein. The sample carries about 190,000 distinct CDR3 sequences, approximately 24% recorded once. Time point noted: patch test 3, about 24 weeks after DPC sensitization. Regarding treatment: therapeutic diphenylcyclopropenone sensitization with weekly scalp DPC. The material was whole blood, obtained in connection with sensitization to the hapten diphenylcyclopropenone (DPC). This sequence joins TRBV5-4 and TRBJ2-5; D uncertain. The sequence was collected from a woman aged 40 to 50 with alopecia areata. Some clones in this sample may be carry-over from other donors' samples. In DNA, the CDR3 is TGTGCCAGCAGCCCCGGGCCCCTAATCGAGGAGACCCAGTACTTC. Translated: CASSPGPLIEETQYF.